One and the same sample provided the 12 T cell receptor beta chains below, sequenced in a study of human T cells and chemical hapten exposure. Described time point: patch test 2, 6 weeks after DPC sensitization. The treatment was: therapeutic diphenylcyclopropenone sensitization with weekly scalp DPC. Via MiXCR, TCRdb re-called the RACE reads, giving one row per CDR3 protein. The sample contains approximately 75,000 distinct CDR3 sequences, 6.5% to 10% of which appear only once. The starting material was whole blood, obtained in connection with sensitization to the hapten diphenylcyclopropenone (DPC). These receptors were collected from a woman between 50 and 59 years old with alopecia areata. Some clones in this sample may be carry-over from other donors' samples.

In its sample, this clonotype was seen a few times. The gene calls are TRBV19 and TRBJ1-6, with 7 nucleotides matching TRBD1. CDR1 is LNHDA and CDR2 is SQIVND in the germline V gene (reference sequence). The CDR3 length is 15 residues. Germline trimming cut 5 bases from V and 8 bases from J; bases unmatched to any gene: 9. CDR3: CASSSSGQIDSPLHF. In DNA form, the CDR3 reads TGTGCCAGTAGTTCCTCGGGACAGATAGATTCACCCCTCCACTTT.

The genes are TRBV7-2 and TRBJ2-3; the D is unclear. The germline gives CDR1 SGHTA, CDR2 FQGNSA. The CDR3 spans 18 residues. V lost 1 base to trimming and J lost 1 base, with 18 bases between them. Here the CDR3 reads CASSLDVTAPWGTDTQYF. As DNA, the CDR3 is TGTGCCAGCAGCTTAGACGTTACAGCCCCCTGGGGCACAGATACGCAGTATTTT.

This CDR3 is CSVDLAGSTDTQYF. In nucleotides, the CDR3 is TGCAGCGTTGATTTGGCAGGTAGCACAGATACGCAGTATTTT. The chain recombines TRBV29-1 with TRBJ2-3; D unresolved. CDR3 size: 14 residues. The germline gives CDR1 SQVTM, CDR2 ANQGSEA. Trimming removed 3 bases from V and 0 bases from J, with 10 bases in between.

This clonotype was seen repeatedly, ten times or more. The chain couples TRBV18 to TRBJ2-5; D gene unclear. With 1 base removed from V and 2 bases from J, the gap between germline ends came to 2 bases. CDR1 is KGHSH and CDR2 is LQKENI in the germline V gene. The CDR3 totals 12 residues. CDR3 sequence (DNA): TGTGCCAGCTCACCACAACAAGAGACCCAGTACTTC. Translation: CASSPQQETQYF.

This clonotype has only a few counts. This chain uses TRBV29-1 with TRBJ2-5; TRBD1 agrees at 7 bases. This CDR3 region has 14 residues. J was trimmed by 1 base and V by 6 bases; bases with no gene match: 8. Germline lookup yields CDR1 SQVTM and CDR2 ANQGSEA. CDR3: CSVLPGQLQETQYF. The CDR3 region has the DNA TGCAGCGTACTTCCGGGACAGCTCCAAGAGACCCAGTACTTC.

V usage is TRBV19 and J usage is TRBJ1-5; 10 positions match TRBD1. This CDR3 has 15 residues. Per germline, CDR1 LNHDA and CDR2 SQIVND (reference sequence). V gave up 7 bases and J gave up 4 bases; unmatched junction bases: 7. CDR3 region: CASTWDRGRNQPQHF. CDR3 DNA sequence: TGTGCCAGTACCTGGGACAGGGGAAGGAATCAGCCCCAGCATTTT.

This chain connects TRBV18 to TRBJ1-1, with TRBD1 matching over 10 bases. J was trimmed by 6 bases and V by 4 bases; bases with no gene match: 5. The CDR3 sequence is 14 residues long. The germline CDR1 and CDR2 sequences are KGHSH and LQKENI. In nucleotides, the CDR3 is TGTGCCAGCTCACGGGACAGGGGTTTGGCTGAAGCTTTCTTT. Translation: CASSRDRGLAEAFF.

This clonotype was seen a handful of times. The chain joins TRBV9 to TRBJ2-7; 8 nucleotides agree with TRBD1. The CDR3 covers 14 residues. The V and J ends lost 4 bases and 2 bases, in that order; junction bases with no gene match: 5. Germline CDR1 is SGDLS and CDR2 is YYNGEE. The CDR3 reads CASSPPQGAYEQYF. In nucleotides, the CDR3 is TGTGCCAGCAGCCCCCCACAGGGGGCCTACGAGCAGTACTTC.

The chain carries TRBV25-1 and TRBJ2-7; 14 bases line up with TRBD2. V gave up 3 bases and J gave up 7 bases; unmatched junction bases: 8. CDR3 length: 16 residues. The germline V gene has CDR1 MGHDK and CDR2 SYGVNS. The CDR3 DNA sequence: TGTGCCAGCAGTGATTGGACTAGCGGGAGGACGGGGGAGCAGTACTTC. This encodes CASSDWTSGRTGEQYF.

The rearrangement links TRBV13 to TRBJ1-5; 8 bases are shared with TRBD1. This CDR3 has 17 residues. Trimming cost V 0 bases and J 4 bases; bases outside gene matches: 8. Germline loops: CDR1 PRHDT, CDR2 FYEKMQ (reference sequence). In nucleotides, the CDR3 is TGTGCCAGCAGCTTAGGGGTGGCCAGGGGGCTAAATCAGCCCCAGCATTTT. Amino acids: CASSLGVARGLNQPQHF.

Ten or more counts support this clonotype. CDR3 DNA: TGCAGCGTTACCGGGGGGACGTCCTACGAGCAGTACTTC. Amino acids: CSVTGGTSYEQYF. The chain combines TRBV29-1 with TRBJ2-7, with 7 positions matching TRBD2. Trimming took 5 bases from V and 1 from J; bases not matched to a gene: 5. CDR3 length: 13 residues. The germline V gene has CDR1 SQVTM and CDR2 ANQGSEA.

A few counts support this clonotype. V gene TRBV7-9 combines with J gene TRBJ1-4; maybe TRBD1 (5 bases). The CDR3 is 15 amino acids. CDR1 is SEHNR, CDR2 FQNEAQ, per germline (reference sequence). Trimming pared 6 bases from V and 8 bases from J, leaving 19 bases between. For the CDR3, the DNA is TGTGCCAGCAGGACCCAGGAGGCGGGGGACGAAAAACTGTTTTTT. Amino acid sequence: CASRTQEAGDEKLFF.